Listed below are T cell receptor beta chains from one sample, sequenced in a study of cytomegalovirus exposure and HLA in healthy donors. Measured with immunoSEQ multiplex PCR; TCRdb has only the in-frame clones, and not every one. Among about 150,000 clones listed, 70% were seen once. The sequenced sample was PBMCs. These receptors came from a woman in her fifties or sixties in good health and CMV-seropositive. Each CDR3 is given with its conserved first and last residue. Size tells how often a clone was seen (once, few, many) or the class of an expanded clone, and some rows leave it out.

>NA|TRBJ1-1|TRBV6-1
CASSGSGVGTEAFF
>NA|TRBJ2-2|TRBV15
CATMDRTGTINTGELFF
>NA|TRBJ1-2|TRBV6-1
CASSVGGYGYGYTF
>NA|TRBJ1-4|TRBV29-1
CSVRVLNEKLFF
>NA|TRBJ2-5|TRBV7-9
CASSLELSFTEAQYF
>once|TRBJ2-2|TRBV5-1
CASSLGGPTGELFF
>NA|TRBJ1-1|TRBV6-1
CASSEALTMNTEAFF
>NA|TRBJ2-7|TRBV7-8
CASSFGQPNYEQYF
>NA|TRBJ1-3|TRBV28
CASSPSTGASVNTIYF
>NA|TRBJ2-2|TRBV7-3
CASSLIGASGGTTGELFF
>NA|TRBJ2-1|TRBV5-1
CASSFRGVGVGNEQFF
>NA|TRBJ2-2|TRBV5-1
CASSLDRSGELFF
>NA|TRBJ2-5|TRBV6-1
CASSPPGGVEETQYF
>NA|TRBJ2-5|TRBV10-1
CASSPGTGVGETQYF
>NA|TRBJ2-7|TRBV5-6
CASSSNRLGEQYF
>NA|TRBJ1-3|TRBV12-5
CASGPLHSGNTIYF
>NA|TRBJ2-3|TRBV5-1
CASSRDISTDTQYF
>NA|TRBJ1-1|TRBV27
CASSLQGALTEAFF
>once|TRBJ2-2|TRBV27
CASSGPAGGGITGELFF
>few|TRBJ1-1|TRBV6-1
CASSGQTGAEAFF
>NA|TRBJ2-7|TRBV19
CASSTLAGAGEQYF
>NA|TRBJ1-2|TRBV5-6
CASSLRDRAAYGYTF
>NA|TRBJ2-1|TRBV7-2
CASSLGAGVGNEQFF
>NA|TRBJ2-2|TRBV6-1
CASRGLQNTGELFF
>NA|TRBJ2-1|TRBV12-5
CASGSQRAGSFNEQFF
>NA|TRBJ1-5|TRBV29-1
CSVSKVAGIDQPQHF
>NA|TRBJ2-1|TRBV28
CASSLGTSGRAVVGEQFF
>NA|TRBJ1-2|TRBV5-6
CASSRQGLGYGYTF
>NA|TRBJ2-7|TRBV28
CASSPPENYEQYF
>NA|TRBJ2-3|TRBV13
CASSLVRTSTDTQYF
>NA|TRBJ2-7|TRBV9
CASSVGVRGEQYF
>NA|TRBJ1-3|TRBV30
CAREQSSGNTIYF
>once|TRBJ1-1|TRBV28
CASSFPGGAEAFF
>NA|TRBJ1-1|TRBV28
CASSLKTGYTEAFF
>NA|TRBJ1-1|TRBV28
CASSRGEGANTEAFF
>NA|TRBJ1-2|TRBV30
CAYSGANYGYTF
>once|TRBJ1-1|TRBV5-1
CASSPSTVMNTEAFF
>NA|TRBJ2-7|TRBV5-6
CASNLRGVVHYEQYF
>NA|TRBJ2-6|TRBV28
CASSSQGSGANVLTF
>many|TRBJ2-3|TRBV4-2
CASSPGLADTQYF